Following are 30 T cell receptor beta chains from one sample sequenced in a study of T cells in Graves' hyperthyroidism and ophthalmopathy. The source material, RNA transcripts, was used to amplify TCR beta CDR3 regions. A set of HTBI primers served as the primers for a first-round RT-PCR of the TCR CDR3. TCRdb used MiXCR to reprocess the multiplex PCR reads, holding one entry per CDR3 protein. This sample has under 300,000 distinct CDR3 sequences, with about 20% found just once. Sequencing was performed on blood. These receptors all stem from a young man with Graves' ophthalmopathy.

This clonotype was observed a handful of times. The J gene is TRBJ1-1, the V gene TRBV7-3; D is ambiguous. Germline loops: CDR1 SGHTA, CDR2 FQGTGA. Trimming shortened V by 5 bases and J by 2 bases, and 12 bases separated the two germline ends. The CDR3 runs 14 residues. DNA of the CDR3: TGTGCCAGCAGCCCCATCGGCCCCAACACTGAAGCTTTCTTT. Protein product: CASSPIGPNTEAFF.

V and J are TRBV20-1 and TRBJ2-4; TRBD1 matches at 8 bases. After removal of 3 bases from V and 0 bases from J, the junction contained 7 bases not matched to a gene. Germline V gene lookup returns CDR1 DFQATT and CDR2 SNEGSKA (reference sequence). The CDR3 totals 16 residues. The CDR3 here is CSARPGGQLAKNIQYF. CDR3 nucleotide sequence: TGCAGTGCTAGGCCAGGGGGCCAACTAGCCAAAAACATTCAGTACTTC.

In this sample, this clonotype turned up many times. The J gene is TRBJ2-7, the V gene TRBV28; 9 bases line up with TRBD1. The length of the CDR3 is 18 residues. Germline assignment: CDR1 MDHEN and CDR2 SYDVKM. The J segment lost 1 base and the V segment lost 0 bases, leaving 10 bases of the junction unmatched. This CDR3 reads CASSLWYQTGQGSYEQYF. For the CDR3, the DNA is TGTGCCAGCAGTTTATGGTACCAAACGGGACAGGGTTCCTACGAGCAGTACTTC.

The chain combines TRBV28 with TRBJ1-5; D possibly corresponds to TRBD1 (5 bases). CDR1 and CDR2 (germline): MDHEN, SYDVKM. V was shortened by 11 bases and J by 8 bases, with 16 bases between the two germline ends. The CDR3 has 12 residues. CDR3 sequence reads: CAGQRGTEPQHF. CDR3 coding DNA: TGTGCCGGGCAGAGAGGGACTGAGCCCCAGCATTTT.

This clonotype showed up just a few times. The chain combines TRBV6-2 or TRBV6-3 with TRBJ1-4, with TRBD1 matching 8 bases. V gave up 2 bases and J gave up 0 bases; unmatched junction bases: 2. Germline V gene lookup returns CDR1 MNHEY and CDR2 SVGEGT. CDR3 length: 16 residues. Written as DNA, the CDR3 is TGTGCCAGCAGTTACGCAGGGGGCGCAACTAATGAAAAACTGTTTTTT. This translates into CASSYAGGATNEKLFF.

This clonotype was counted at least ten times. The J gene is TRBJ1-2, the V gene TRBV28, with D uncertain. Germline V CDR1 and CDR2: MDHEN, SYDVKM. This CDR3 has 14 residues. V shed 6 bases and J shed 5 bases, with 16 bases lying between them. The CDR3 spells CASRPGSPFYGYTF. The CDR3 nucleotides read TGTGCCAGCAGACCCGGATCACCTTTTTATGGCTACACCTTC.

The chain joins TRBV18 to TRBJ2-1, with TRBD2 matching over 14 bases. The CDR3 sequence is 17 residues long. The junction had 6 bases not matched to a gene; V was cut back by 6 bases and J by 2 bases. The germline V gene has CDR1 KGHSH and CDR2 LQKENI. CDR3 sequence: CASSHGTSGRAYNEQFF. DNA of the CDR3: TGTGCCAGCTCTCACGGGACTAGCGGGAGAGCCTACAATGAGCAGTTCTTC.

V usage is TRBV6-2 or TRBV6-3 and J usage is TRBJ1-6, with D maybe TRBD1 (6 bases). CDR3 length: 14 amino acids. Germline lookup yields CDR1 MNHEY and CDR2 SVGEGT. V lost 4 bases to trimming and J lost 10 bases, with 14 bases between them. CDR3 residues: CASSSHRESSPLHF. The CDR3 DNA reads as TGTGCCAGCAGTTCTCACAGGGAAAGCTCACCCCTCCACTTT.

The CDR3 sequence: CASSKDSIGYTF. The CDR3 region has the DNA TGTGCCAGCAGTAAGGACAGTATAGGCTACACCTTC. The rearrangement links TRBV7-9 to TRBJ1-2; D might be TRBD1 (6 bases). This CDR3 spans 12 amino acids. CDR1 and CDR2 (germline): SEHNR, FQNEAQ (reference sequence). V was trimmed by 6 bases and J by 8 bases, leaving 13 bases between them.

This clonotype showed up just a few times. The chain uses TRBV6-4 and TRBJ2-2; 10 bases are a match to TRBD2. In germline, CDR1 is MRHNA, CDR2 SNTAGT. V lost 2 bases and J lost 3; bases outside the gene matches: 3. The CDR3 has 16 residues. The CDR3 coding sequence is TGTGCCAGCAGTGACAGGCTAGCGGGAGACACCGGGGAGCTGTTTTTT. Translating it yields CASSDRLAGDTGELFF.

There are many counts of this clonotype. The rearrangement links TRBV2 to TRBJ1-1; D gene ambiguous. CDR1 is SNHLY, CDR2 FYNNEI, per germline. V gave up 3 bases and J gave up 4 bases, with 9 bases separating them. The CDR3 has 13 amino acids. The CDR3 DNA reads as TGTGCCAGCAGTGAGTCCAGGAGCACTGAAGCTTTCTTT. Amino acids: CASSESRSTEAFF.

The chain combines TRBV4-1 with TRBJ1-1; 7 bases agree with TRBD1. Germline CDR1 is MGHRA and CDR2 is YSYEKL. The length of the CDR3 is 15 residues. J was trimmed by 1 base and V by 2 bases; bases with no gene match: 4. The CDR3: CASSQRTGGNTEAFF. CDR3 nucleotides: TGCGCCAGCAGCCAACGGACAGGAGGGAACACTGAAGCTTTCTTT.

This sequence joins TRBV9 and TRBJ2-7, with D tentatively TRBD2 (6 bases). Trimming shortened V by 5 bases and J by 4 bases, and 13 bases separated the two germline ends. The CDR3 sequence is 13 residues long. From germline, CDR1 is SGDLS and CDR2 YYNGEE. For the CDR3, the DNA is TGTGCCAGCAGTCACGGGACTCCTTACGAGCAGTACTTC. It encodes CASSHGTPYEQYF.

This clonotype came up many times. The chain uses TRBV12-3 or TRBV12-4 and TRBJ2-3, with 9 nucleotides matching TRBD2. This CDR3 is built from 18 residues. V gave up 3 bases and J gave up 3 bases; unmatched junction bases: 13. CDR3 sequence reads: CASSLLAGGPGLTDTQYF. The CDR3 coding sequence is TGTGCCAGCAGTTTGTTGGCGGGAGGGCCCGGTCTTACAGATACGCAGTATTTT.

The chain has TRBV5-6 and TRBJ2-3, with a possible D match to TRBD1 (6 bases). V was shortened by 2 bases and J by 3 bases, with 16 bases between the two germline ends. Germline V gene data show CDR1 as SGHDT and CDR2 as YYEEEE. The CDR3 totals 16 residues. This CDR3 is CASSLLTGSRTDTQYF. The CDR3 bases are TGTGCCAGCAGCTTATTGACAGGCAGCAGGACAGATACGCAGTATTTT.

This clonotype has only a few counts. In nucleotides, the CDR3 is TGTGCCAGCAGCTTAGCCTCCAAAAACACTGAAGCTTTCTTT. Encoded protein: CASSLASKNTEAFF. This chain uses TRBV7-9 with TRBJ1-1; D unresolved. This CDR3 is 14 amino acids long. The germline gives CDR1 SEHNR, CDR2 FQNEAQ (reference sequence). V lost 0 bases and J lost 2, with 7 bases in between.

This clonotype was counted only a few times. The gene calls are TRBV9 and TRBJ1-2; D not resolved. CDR1 and CDR2 from the germline V gene are SGDLS and YYNGEE. Trimming removed 4 bases at V and 7 bases at J, with 20 bases between. CDR3 size: 15 residues. CDR3 nucleotides: TGTGCCAGCAGCTTCCTCCCAACCCCCGGGCGTGGCTACACCTTC. Translation gives CASSFLPTPGRGYTF.

On this clonotype: Germline and junction disagree at one end, which may indicate a read error. The chain has TRBV12-3 or TRBV12-4 and TRBJ2-7; 11 bases match TRBD1. There are 15 residues in the CDR3. The CDR3 spells CASRLGQGATNEQYF. CDR3 bases: TGTGCCAGCAGGTTAGGACAGGGGGCGACCAACGAGCAGTACTTC.

There are a few counts of this clonotype. The chain employs TRBV29-1 and TRBJ2-3; D gene ambiguous. This CDR3 has 13 amino acids. V lost 5 bases, J lost 1 base, and 10 bases lay in between. The germline V gene has CDR1 SQVTM and CDR2 ANQGSEA. The DNA for the CDR3 is TGCAGCGTTCCAACGTTTGGCACAGATACGCAGTATTTT. Encoded protein: CSVPTFGTDTQYF.

The rearrangement links TRBV30 to TRBJ2-7; 7 bases line up with TRBD2. The junction had 8 bases not matched to a gene; V was cut back by 1 base and J by 5 bases. This CDR3 has 14 residues. Germline V gene data show CDR1 as GTSNPN and CDR2 as SVGIG (reference sequence). The CDR3 protein is CAWSAGRGRHEQYF. The DNA of the CDR3 is TGTGCCTGGAGTGCTGGGAGGGGAAGGCACGAGCAGTACTTC. Looking up the rest from reference TRBV30 and TRBJ2-7 gives the full variable domain: SQTIHQWPATLVQPVGSPLSLECTVEGTSNPNLYWYRQAAGRGLQLLFYSVGIGQISSEVPQNLSASRPQDRQFILSSKKLLLSDSGFYLCAWSAGRGRHEQYFGPGTRLTVT.

In this sample, this clonotype turned up a few times. The chain employs TRBV19 and TRBJ1-1; D remains ambiguous. The germline gives CDR1 LNHDA, CDR2 SQIVND (reference sequence). Trimming took 0 bases from V and 3 from J, leaving 5 bases between them. The CDR3 sequence is 13 residues long. CDR3 loop: CASSIEDDTEAFF. DNA for the CDR3: TGTGCCAGTAGTATAGAAGATGACACTGAAGCTTTCTTT.

The V gene is TRBV19, the J gene TRBJ2-7; the D gene is possibly TRBD1 (6 bases). This CDR3 spans 14 amino acids. Trimming pared 6 bases from V and 2 bases from J, leaving 14 bases between. Germline lookup yields CDR1 LNHDA and CDR2 SQIVND (reference sequence). The CDR3 loop reads CASRTRQEPYEQYF. The CDR3 DNA follows: TGTGCCAGTAGGACGAGACAGGAACCCTACGAGCAGTACTTC.

This chain uses TRBV3-1 with TRBJ2-1; the D is unclear. Trimming stripped 3 bases from V and 8 bases from J, with 8 bases between. The CDR3 has 12 amino acids. Germline CDR1 LGHDT, CDR2 YNNKEL (reference sequence). Here the CDR3 reads CASSQQRDEQFF. The DNA for the CDR3 is TGTGCCAGCAGCCAGCAACGGGATGAGCAGTTCTTC.

The rearrangement uses TRBV12-3 or TRBV12-4 and TRBJ2-2; D might be TRBD1 (6 bases). CDR3 length equals 15 residues. Trimming removed 3 bases at V and 4 bases at J, with 12 bases between. The CDR3 sequence is CASSLGQGSTGELFF. In nucleotides, the CDR3 is TGTGCCAGCAGTTTGGGGCAGGGGAGCACCGGGGAGCTGTTTTTT.

This clonotype was seen repeatedly, ten times or more. This chain joins TRBV28 and TRBJ2-3; 9 nucleotides match TRBD2. CDR3 size: 17 residues. CDR1 and CDR2 from the germline V gene are MDHEN and SYDVKM. V shed 1 base, J shed 4 bases, and the junction held 9 bases outside the gene matches. The CDR3 spells CASSLYLGSGSADTQYF. DNA of the CDR3: TGTGCCAGCAGTTTATACCTTGGTAGCGGGAGTGCAGATACGCAGTATTTT.

This clonotype was seen only a few times. The rearrangement links TRBV9 to TRBJ1-2, with 7 bases aligning to TRBD1. CDR3 length: 13 amino acids. Losses at the gene ends were 4 bases for V and 9 bases for J; bases not matched to a gene: 9. The germline gives CDR1 SGDLS, CDR2 YYNGEE. DNA for the CDR3: TGTGCCAGCAGCTTCGGACAGGAAGGGAGCTACACCTTC. Its protein product is CASSFGQEGSYTF.

This clonotype occurred a few times. The chain is built from TRBV5-6 and TRBJ1-5; no clear D gene. The germline gives CDR1 SGHDT, CDR2 YYEEEE. The V and J ends lost 4 bases and 5 bases respectively, with 13 bases between them. The CDR3 covers 14 residues. The CDR3 DNA follows: TGTGCCAGCAGCCGAGGCGGAATCGATCAGCCCCAGCATTTT. Translation gives CASSRGGIDQPQHF.

This clonotype has a handful of counts. The chain couples TRBV28 to TRBJ2-7; TRBD2 agrees at 8 bases. Trimming removed 5 bases from V and 5 bases from J; junction bases left unmatched: 11. CDR3 length: 15 residues. The V gene's germline CDR1 is MDHEN and CDR2 SYDVKM. The CDR3 reads CASSQGVAGRNEQYF. The CDR3 DNA sequence: TGTGCCAGCAGTCAAGGGGTAGCGGGGAGAAACGAGCAGTACTTC.

The chain links TRBV18 to TRBJ2-2, with D unresolved. In germline, CDR1 is KGHSH, CDR2 LQKENI. V was cut by 2 bases and J by 6 bases, with 7 bases left in between. The CDR3 totals 13 residues. The CDR3 nucleotides are TGTGCCAGCTCACCAGTGGGCGCCGGGGAGCTGTTTTTT. As protein: CASSPVGAGELFF.

This clonotype was seen more than once but under ten times. J is TRBJ1-6 and V is TRBV30, with D perhaps matching TRBD1 (6 bases). CDR3 length equals 13 residues. Trimming removed 4 bases from V and 7 bases from J, with 11 bases in between. Germline V gene data show CDR1 as GTSNPN and CDR2 as SVGIG (reference sequence). This chain's CDR3 is CAWNPGGNSPLHF. In DNA form, the CDR3 reads TGTGCCTGGAATCCGGGGGGCAATTCACCCCTCCACTTT.